These T cell receptor beta chains were read from a single sample in a study of blood T cell repertoires in COVID-19. Here immunoSEQ multiplex PCR was the method, and the copy in TCRdb shows in-frame clones only, minus some. The data contain approximately 100,000 clones, 71% of them singletons. Sequencing input: peripheral blood. These receptors originate from a human donor with acute or convalescent COVID-19. The donor label of this sample is uncertain. The CDR3 runs from the conserved cysteine through the conserved F or W. D genes are given only for firm matches. Size is stated for part of the rows, as once, few or many counts, or as a class when the clone is expanded.

NA | TRBJ1-3 | TRBV12-5 | NA | CASGLVIPWQGSGNTIYF | TGTGCTAGTGGTTTGGTGATTCCATGGCAGGGTTCTGGAAACACCATATATTTT
few | TRBJ1-1 | TRBV9 | TRBD1 | CASSVAGDRSNTEAFF | TGTGCCAGCAGCGTAGCCGGGGACAGGTCGAACACTGAAGCTTTCTTT
NA | TRBJ1-1 | TRBV19 | TRBD1 | CASSIDSGQATEAFF | TGTGCCAGTAGTATAGATTCGGGACAGGCCACTGAAGCTTTCTTT
once | TRBJ2-6 | TRBV5-4 | NA | CASSLGLPSGANVLTF | TGTGCCAGCAGCTTGGGTCTTCCCTCTGGGGCCAACGTCCTGACTTTC
NA | TRBJ2-3 | TRBV5-1 | TRBD2 | CASSPLASGGMTDTQYF | TGCGCCAGCAGCCCCCTCGCTAGCGGGGGTATGACAGATACGCAGTATTTT
NA | TRBJ2-3 | TRBV11-1 | TRBD1 | CASSLARTGNTDTQYF | TGTGCCAGCAGCTTAGCCCGGACAGGGAACACAGATACGCAGTATTTT
NA | TRBJ2-2 | TRBV9 | NA | CASSAPTEGANTGELFF | TGTGCCAGCAGTGCCCCGACAGAGGGGGCGAACACCGGGGAGCTGTTTTTT
NA | TRBJ2-7 | TRBV28 | TRBD1 | CASSSPGQLTYEQYF | TGTGCCAGCAGTTCACCGGGACAGTTAACCTACGAGCAGTACTTC
NA | TRBJ2-3 | TRBV5-1 | TRBD2 | CASSDGTSGAITDTQYF | TGCGCCAGCAGCGACGGGACTAGCGGGGCGATCACAGATACGCAGTATTTT
NA | TRBJ1-5 | TRBV7-8 | NA | CANRPDTPLNSNQPQHF | TGTGCCAACCGACCGGACACACCCCTTAATAGCAATCAGCCCCAGCATTTT
few | TRBJ1-3 | TRBV7-2 | NA | CASTLNSHTIYF | TGTGCCAGCACCCTGAACTCCCACACCATATATTTT
NA | TRBJ1-2 | TRBV6-1 | NA | CASSEAGPYGYTF | TGTGCCAGCAGTGAGGCGGGACCCTATGGCTACACCTTC
NA | TRBJ1-2 | TRBV18 | TRBD1 | CASSPGTGENGYTF | TGTGCCAGCTCACCGGGGACAGGGGAGAATGGCTACACCTTC
NA | TRBJ1-1 | TRBV25-1 | TRBD1 | CASTPPAGGTEAFF | TGTGCCAGCACCCCCCCCGCAGGGGGCACTGAAGCTTTCTTT
NA | TRBJ2-1 | TRBV9 | NA | CASSAYSSIDEQFF | TGTGCCAGCAGCGCATACAGTTCCATAGATGAGCAGTTCTTC
few | TRBJ1-4 | TRBV2 | TRBD1 | CASSVDRVNEKLFF | TGTGCCAGCAGTGTGGACAGGGTTAATGAAAAACTGTTTTTT
NA | TRBJ2-3 | TRBV5-1 | TRBD2 | CASSLPGTSGGTDTQYF | TGCGCCAGCAGCTTGCCCGGGACTAGCGGGGGGACAGATACGCAGTATTTT
NA | TRBJ1-1 | TRBV7-9 | NA | CASSVPSGSITEAFF | TGTGCCAGCAGCGTCCCTAGTGGGAGCATCACTGAAGCTTTCTTT
NA | TRBJ1-1 | TRBV18 | NA | CASSLNGGPGTEAFF | TGTGCCAGCTCCCTAAATGGGGGCCCGGGGACTGAAGCTTTCTTT
few | TRBJ2-2 | TRBV24-1 | NA | CATSDWRGKSGELFF | TGTGCCACCAGTGATTGGAGGGGCAAAAGCGGGGAGCTGTTTTTT
once | TRBJ1-6 | TRBV10-3 | NA | CAISVADGDSPLHF | TGTGCCATCAGTGTGGCCGACGGGGATTCACCCCTCCACTTT
NA | TRBJ1-6 | TRBV18 | NA | CASSEDRPLGNSPLHF | TGTGCCAGCTCAGAAGACAGGCCGCTGGGGAATTCACCCCTCCACTTT
NA | TRBJ2-1 | TRBV11-2 | NA | CASSLTTQGGAAQFF | TGTGCCAGCAGCTTAACGACTCAAGGGGGGGCGGCGCAGTTCTTC
NA | TRBJ1-2 | TRBV7-9 | NA | CASSLTENYGYTF | TGTGCCAGCAGCTTAACAGAGAACTATGGCTACACCTTC
NA | TRBJ1-5 | TRBV6-5 | TRBD1 | CASTGPGQGNQPQHF | TGTGCCAGCACCGGACCGGGACAGGGCAATCAGCCCCAGCATTTT
NA | TRBJ1-2 | TRBV19 | NA | CASSTSGLTYGYTF | TGTGCCAGTAGTACGTCGGGTTTAACATATGGCTACACCTTC
NA | TRBJ1-5 | TRBV6-2/TRBV6-3 | NA | CASSYPGPQHF | TGTGCCAGCAGTTACCCCGGGCCCCAGCATTTT
NA | TRBJ2-3 | TRBV10-2 | TRBD2 | CATNTGTRPDTQYF | TGCGCCACCAATACCGGGACTAGGCCAGATACGCAGTATTTT
NA | TRBJ1-4 | TRBV28 | NA | CASSSGATNEKLFF | TGTGCCAGCAGTTCAGGGGCAACTAATGAAAAACTGTTTTTT
NA | TRBJ1-6 | TRBV30 | NA | CAWDSSYNSPLHF | TGTGCCTGGGACAGCTCCTATAATTCACCCCTCCACTTT
once | TRBJ2-1 | TRBV19 | TRBD2 | CASSDPSGVSNNEQFF | TGTGCCAGTAGTGACCCTAGCGGGGTCAGTAACAATGAGCAGTTCTTC
NA | TRBJ1-6 | TRBV21-1 | NA | CASSKRGVNSPLHF | TGTGCCAGCAGCAAACGGGGGGTAAATTCACCCCTCCACTTT
few | TRBJ2-1 | TRBV6-5 | TRBD1 | CASSTGQGYNEQFF | TGTGCCAGCAGTACGGGACAGGGGTACAATGAGCAGTTCTTC
NA | TRBJ1-5 | TRBV6-2/TRBV6-3 | NA | CASTPSTGNQPQHF | TGTGCCAGCACCCCATCGACAGGCAATCAGCCCCAGCATTTT
NA | TRBJ2-4 | TRBV27 | TRBD2 | CASSSRGNLAKNIQYF | TGTGCCAGCAGTTCGCGGGGGAACCTAGCCAAAAACATTCAGTACTTC
NA | TRBJ2-1 | TRBV27 | NA | CASTRIGTYNEQFF | TGTGCCAGCACCAGAATCGGGACCTACAATGAGCAGTTCTTC
NA | TRBJ1-5 | TRBV28 | NA | CASSDRLGNQPQHF | TGTGCCAGCAGCGACAGGTTGGGCAATCAGCCCCAGCATTTT
NA | TRBJ2-5 | TRBV7-2 | TRBD2 | CASRLAGVGETQYF | TGTGCCAGCAGACTAGCGGGGGTTGGGGAGACCCAGTACTTC
NA | TRBJ1-2 | TRBV5-4 | TRBD1 | CASSSFFGTGGYGYTF | TGTGCCAGCAGCTCCTTTTTCGGGACAGGGGGCTATGGCTACACCTTC
few | TRBJ1-1 | TRBV19 | NA | CASKRRQGITEAFF | TGTGCCAGTAAGAGGAGGCAGGGGATTACTGAAGCTTTCTTT
many | TRBJ1-2 | TRBV6-5 | NA | CASSYRPGKSAGYTF | TGTGCCAGCAGTTACCGCCCAGGGAAGTCTGCTGGCTACACCTTC
NA | TRBJ2-3 | TRBV7-9 | NA | CASNGAGSDTQYF | TGTGCCAGCAACGGTGCAGGATCAGATACGCAGTATTTT
NA | TRBJ1-1 | TRBV7-2 | NA | CASSLDTGSTEAFF | TGTGCCAGCAGCTTAGATACAGGTAGCACTGAAGCTTTCTTT
NA | TRBJ1-1 | TRBV7-9 | TRBD1 | CASSLQGGRGTEAFF | TGTGCCAGCAGCTTACAGGGGGGTCGGGGGACTGAAGCTTTCTTT
NA | TRBJ2-1 | TRBV5-1 | TRBD2 | CASSLGLAEYNEQFF | TGCGCCAGCAGCTTGGGGCTAGCGGAATACAATGAGCAGTTCTTC
few | TRBJ1-3 | TRBV7-9 | TRBD1 | CASSFSGTGYGNTIYF | TGTGCCAGCAGCTTTTCCGGGACAGGGTACGGAAACACCATATATTTT
NA | TRBJ1-3 | TRBV11-2 | NA | CASNKGGFSGNTIYF | TGTGCCAGCAACAAGGGGGGGTTCTCTGGAAACACCATATATTTT
many | TRBJ2-3 | TRBV7-9 | NA | CASSFVGGPTDTQYF | TGTGCCAGCAGCTTTGTGGGGGGGCCAACAGATACGCAGTATTTT
NA | TRBJ1-1 | TRBV2 | NA | CASSVGRVPEAFF | TGTGCCAGCAGTGTCGGCAGGGTCCCTGAAGCTTTCTTT
NA | TRBJ2-2 | TRBV5-5 | NA | CASSLGGTNTGELFF | TGTGCCAGCAGCTTGGGCGGGACGAACACCGGGGAGCTGTTTTTT
NA | TRBJ1-2 | TRBV12-5 | NA | CASGPIASYGYTF | TGTGCTAGTGGTCCCATAGCCTCCTATGGCTACACCTTC
NA | TRBJ2-6 | TRBV3-1/TRBV3-2 | TRBD2 | CASSRPSGGSGANVLTF | TGTGCCAGCAGCCGACCTAGCGGGGGCTCCGGGGCCAACGTCCTGACTTTC
once | TRBJ2-2 | TRBV12-3/TRBV12-4 | NA | CASSLTGSGELFF | TGTGCCAGCAGCCTTACAGGGTCCGGGGAGCTGTTTTTT
NA | TRBJ1-2 | TRBV18 | TRBD1 | CASSPGQGTLNYGYTF | TGTGCCAGCTCACCGGGACAGGGCACACTAAACTATGGCTACACCTTC
NA | TRBJ1-4 | TRBV10-3 | NA | CAIRDAGEKLFF | TGTGCCATCCGGGATGCGGGTGAAAAACTGTTTTTT
NA | TRBJ1-2 | TRBV19 | TRBD1 | CASIPGQDNYGYTF | TGTGCCAGTATCCCAGGACAGGATAACTATGGCTACACCTTC
NA | TRBJ2-2 | TRBV5-1 | NA | CASSLARQDTGELFF | TGCGCCAGCAGCTTGGCTAGACAGGACACCGGGGAGCTGTTTTTT
NA | TRBJ1-4 | TRBV11-2 | NA | CASSLLQAERFF | TGTGCCAGCAGCTTATTACAGGCTGAAAGGTTTTTT